In this sample, the clone carrying this T cell receptor (beta chain) turned up a few times. Trimming took off 2 bases at V and 10 bases at J, with 6 bases between the two ends. The CDR3 sequence is 12 residues long. CDR1 is SGHTA and CDR2 is FQGNSA in the germline V gene. This sample stems from a study of T cells after yellow fever vaccination. 5'RACE template switching generated TCR cDNA, adding a universal primer site and UMIs. TCRdb independently ran MiXCR on the 5' RACE reads; one entry per CDR3 protein. The data hold about 360,000 distinct CDR3 sequences, with around 6.4% observed a single time. This TCR came from a man aged 25 to 40 who received the YFV17D yellow fever vaccine. This chain uses TRBV7-2 with TRBJ1-6, with no clear D. Sequencing was performed on PBMCs, taken 5 days after the yellow fever booster vaccination. CDR3 protein: CASSLQPSPLHF. The CDR3 nucleotides are TGTGCCAGCAGCTTACAGCCATCACCCCTCCACTTT. The variable domain in full, with the rest retrieved from reference TRBV7-2 and TRBJ1-6, is GAGVSQSPSNKVTEKGKDVELRCDPISGHTALYWYRQSLGQGLEFLIYFQGNSAPDKSGLPSDRFSAERTGGSVSTLTIQRTQQEDSAVYLCASSLQPSPLHFGNGTRLTVT.